This is a list of T cell receptor beta chains from one sample in a study of technical replicates of blood from a few donors. TCRdb's copy holds only in-frame clones and misses some; the assay was immunoSEQ multiplex PCR. The profile shows under 110,000 clones, under 96% of them singletons. Sequencing was performed on T cells isolated from PBMCs. These receptors originate from a human donor in good health. Both conserved end residues are part of each CDR3.

J	V	CDR3
TRBJ2-5	TRBV2	CASTNRPGEETQYF
TRBJ2-7	TRBV11-2	CASSLLSLTYEQYF
TRBJ1-3	TRBV2	CASTQQGRAGNTIYF
TRBJ2-2	TRBV5-1	CASGIAGVKNTGELFF
TRBJ2-1	TRBV4-1	CASSQWDRGTFGNEQFF
TRBJ1-2	TRBV7-9	CASRRDPQGRYTF
TRBJ2-7	TRBV19	CASSKGETSGRRYEQYF
TRBJ1-3	TRBV30	CASTGRGQSGNTIYF
TRBJ2-7	TRBV6-5	CASSYSTGGPIYEQYF
TRBJ2-5	TRBV6-1	CASSARDRGPQETQYF
TRBJ2-2	TRBV4-1	CASRPQGKEDTGELFF
TRBJ1-1	TRBV7-3	CASSLQGPTEAFF